This section outlines one T cell receptor beta chain sequence together with its context. Its antigen remains unidentified. The naive CD8 population came from CD45RO-negative cells selected for CCR7, without terminally differentiated effector memory CD45RA+ cells. All donors qualified as healthy HIV-negative adults and had experienced no recent acute infections or vaccinations. This entry is derived from a study of shared clonotypes between healthy human individuals. In the study overall: Donor composition was a couple of women and a few men, aged 18 to 49. Study-level points and caveats: Apart from blood, nothing was sampled; tissue repertoires likely differ.

Deep level was the assay's run setting. Only in-frame clones appear in the TCRdb table, and some are missing; sequencing was by immunoSEQ multiplex PCR. Of about 2 million clones detected, roughly 94% appear once; the ten largest clones hold approximately 1%. Trimming removed 8 bases from V and 0 bases from J; junction bases left unmatched: 12. The V gene's germline CDR1 is MNHEY and CDR2 SMNVEV (reference sequence). CDR3 length: 16 amino acids. This sequence originates from a man younger than 35 in good health. The chain combines TRBV27 with TRBJ1-1; 7 positions match TRBD1. Material: naive CD8+ T cells sorted from blood. CDR3: CASGRTGDAVNTEAFF. The CDR3 DNA reads as TGTGCCAGCGGACGAACAGGGGACGCTGTGAACACTGAAGCTTTCTTT.